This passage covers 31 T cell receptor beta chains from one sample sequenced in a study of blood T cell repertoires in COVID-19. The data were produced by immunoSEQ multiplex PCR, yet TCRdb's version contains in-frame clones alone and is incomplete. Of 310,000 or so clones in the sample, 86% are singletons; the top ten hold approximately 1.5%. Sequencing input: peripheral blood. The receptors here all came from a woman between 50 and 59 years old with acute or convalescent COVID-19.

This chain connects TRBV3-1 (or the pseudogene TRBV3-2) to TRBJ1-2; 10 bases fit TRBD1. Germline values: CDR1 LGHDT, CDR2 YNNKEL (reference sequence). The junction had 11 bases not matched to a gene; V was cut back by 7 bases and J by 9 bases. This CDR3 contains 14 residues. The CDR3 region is CASTPEGTGESYTF. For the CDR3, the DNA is TGTGCCAGCACCCCAGAAGGGACAGGGGAAAGCTACACCTTC.

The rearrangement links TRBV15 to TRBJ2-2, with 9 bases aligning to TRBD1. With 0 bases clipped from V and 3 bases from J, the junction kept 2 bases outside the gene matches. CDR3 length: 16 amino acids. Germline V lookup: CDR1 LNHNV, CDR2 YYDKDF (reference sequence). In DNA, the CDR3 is TGTGCCACCAGCAGAGAAGGGACAGGGTACACCGGGGAGCTGTTTTTT. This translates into CATSREGTGYTGELFF.

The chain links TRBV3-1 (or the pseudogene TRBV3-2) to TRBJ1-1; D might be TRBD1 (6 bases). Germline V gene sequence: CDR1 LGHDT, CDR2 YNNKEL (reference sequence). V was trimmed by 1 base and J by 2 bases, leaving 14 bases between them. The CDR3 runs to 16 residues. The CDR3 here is CASSQVLQGFNTEAFF. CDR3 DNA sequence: TGTGCCAGCAGCCAAGTGTTACAGGGCTTCAACACTGAAGCTTTCTTT.

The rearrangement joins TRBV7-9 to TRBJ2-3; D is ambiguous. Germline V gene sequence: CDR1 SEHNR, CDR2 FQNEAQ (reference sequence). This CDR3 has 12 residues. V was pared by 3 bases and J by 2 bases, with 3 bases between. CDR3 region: CASSFSTDTQYF. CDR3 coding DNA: TGTGCCAGCAGCTTCTCCACAGATACGCAGTATTTT.

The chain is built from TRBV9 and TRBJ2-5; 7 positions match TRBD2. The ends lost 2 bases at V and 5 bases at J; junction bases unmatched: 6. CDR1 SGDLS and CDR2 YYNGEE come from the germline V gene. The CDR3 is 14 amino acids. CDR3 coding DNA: TGTGCCAGCAGCGTCGGAGCGGGACGGGAGACCCAGTACTTC. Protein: CASSVGAGRETQYF. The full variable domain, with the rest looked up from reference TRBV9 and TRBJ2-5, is DSGVTQTPKHLITATGQRVTLRCSPRSGDLSVYWYQQSLDQGLQFLIQYYNGEERAKGNILERFSAQQFPDLHSELNLSSLELGDSALYFCASSVGAGRETQYFGPGTRLLVL.

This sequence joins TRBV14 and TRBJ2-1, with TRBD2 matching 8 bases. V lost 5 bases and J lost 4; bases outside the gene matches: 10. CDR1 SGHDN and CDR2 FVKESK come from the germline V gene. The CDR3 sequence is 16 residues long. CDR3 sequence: CASSSGASGHYNEQFF. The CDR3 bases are TGTGCCAGCAGCAGTGGCGCTAGCGGGCATTACAATGAGCAGTTCTTC.

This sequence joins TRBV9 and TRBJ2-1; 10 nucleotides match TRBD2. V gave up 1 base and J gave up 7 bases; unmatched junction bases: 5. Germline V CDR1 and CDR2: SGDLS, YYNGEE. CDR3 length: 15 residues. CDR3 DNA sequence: TGTGCCAGCAGCGTACTAGCGGGAGTGGGTAATGAGCAGTTCTTC. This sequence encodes CASSVLAGVGNEQFF.

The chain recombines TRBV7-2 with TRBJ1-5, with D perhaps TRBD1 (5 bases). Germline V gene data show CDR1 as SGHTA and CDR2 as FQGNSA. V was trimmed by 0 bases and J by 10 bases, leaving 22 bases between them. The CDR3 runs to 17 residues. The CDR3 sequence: CASSLAVGRATISPQHF. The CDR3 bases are TGTGCCAGCAGCTTAGCGGTGGGCAGGGCTACAATCAGCCCCCAGCATTTT. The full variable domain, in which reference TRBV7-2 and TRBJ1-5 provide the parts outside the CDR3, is GAGVSQSPSNKVTEKGKDVELRCDPISGHTALYWYRQSLGQGLEFLIYFQGNSAPDKSGLPSDRFSAERTGGSVSTLTIQRTQQEDSAVYLCASSLAVGRATISPQHFGDGTRLSIL.

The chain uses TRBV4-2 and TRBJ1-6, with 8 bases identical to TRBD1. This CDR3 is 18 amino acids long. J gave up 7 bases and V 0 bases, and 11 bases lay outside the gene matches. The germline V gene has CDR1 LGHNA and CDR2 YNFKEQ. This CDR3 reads CASSQDLAGGRWNSPLHF. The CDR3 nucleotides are TGTGCCAGCAGCCAAGATCTTGCAGGGGGCCGCTGGAATTCACCCCTCCACTTT.

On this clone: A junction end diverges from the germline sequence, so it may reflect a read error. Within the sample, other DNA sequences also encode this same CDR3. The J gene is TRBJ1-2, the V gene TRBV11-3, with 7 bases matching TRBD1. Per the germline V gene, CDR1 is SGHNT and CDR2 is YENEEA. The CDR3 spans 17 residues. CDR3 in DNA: TGTGCTAGCAGCTTACTTCACGGAGGACAGGAGATCTATGGCTACACCTTC. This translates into CASSLLHGGQEIYGYTF.

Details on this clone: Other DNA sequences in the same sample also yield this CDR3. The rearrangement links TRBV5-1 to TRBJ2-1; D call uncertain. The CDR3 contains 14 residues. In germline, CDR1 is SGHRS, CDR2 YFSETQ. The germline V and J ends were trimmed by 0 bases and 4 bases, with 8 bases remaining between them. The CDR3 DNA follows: TGCGCCAGCAGCTTGGGTAGTCGATACAATGAGCAGTTCTTC. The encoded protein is CASSLGSRYNEQFF.

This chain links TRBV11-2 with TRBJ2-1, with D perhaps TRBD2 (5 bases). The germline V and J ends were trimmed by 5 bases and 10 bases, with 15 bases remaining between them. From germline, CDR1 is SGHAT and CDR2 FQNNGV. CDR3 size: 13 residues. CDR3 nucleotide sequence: TGTGCCAGCAGCCGGATGCCTGGGAGAGAGCAGTTCTTC. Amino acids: CASSRMPGREQFF. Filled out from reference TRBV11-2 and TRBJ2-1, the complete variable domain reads EAGVAQSPRYKIIEKRQSVAFWCNPISGHATLYWYQQILGQGPKLLIQFQNNGVVDDSQLPKDRFSAERLKGVDSTLKIQPAKLEDSAVYLCASSRMPGREQFFGPGTRLTVL.

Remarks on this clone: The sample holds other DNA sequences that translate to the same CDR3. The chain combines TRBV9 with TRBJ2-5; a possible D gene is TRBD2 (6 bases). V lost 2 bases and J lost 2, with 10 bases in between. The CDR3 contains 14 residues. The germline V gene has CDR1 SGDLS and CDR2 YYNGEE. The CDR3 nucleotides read TGTGCCAGCAGCGTCGGGAGCCGACAAGAGACCCAGTACTTC. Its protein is CASSVGSRQETQYF.

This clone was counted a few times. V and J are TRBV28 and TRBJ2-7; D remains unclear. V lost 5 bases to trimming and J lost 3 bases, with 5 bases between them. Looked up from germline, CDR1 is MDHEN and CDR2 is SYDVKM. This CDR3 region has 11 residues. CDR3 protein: CASSLYYEQYF. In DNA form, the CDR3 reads TGTGCCAGCAGTCTTTACTACGAGCAGTACTTC.

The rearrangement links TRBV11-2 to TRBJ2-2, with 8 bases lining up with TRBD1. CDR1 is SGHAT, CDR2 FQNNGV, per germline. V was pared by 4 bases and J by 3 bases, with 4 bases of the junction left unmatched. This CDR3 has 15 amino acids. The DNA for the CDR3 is TGTGCCAGCAGCTCGGGACAGGTCTACACCGGGGAGCTGTTTTTT. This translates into CASSSGQVYTGELFF.

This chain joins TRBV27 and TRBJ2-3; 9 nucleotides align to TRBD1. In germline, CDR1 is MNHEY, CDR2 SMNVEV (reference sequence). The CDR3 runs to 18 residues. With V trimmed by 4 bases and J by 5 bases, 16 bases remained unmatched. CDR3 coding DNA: TGTGCCAGCAGTTCCCCGAGGTGGTACAGGGGGCGAGGAGATACGCAGTATTTT. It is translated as CASSSPRWYRGRGDTQYF.

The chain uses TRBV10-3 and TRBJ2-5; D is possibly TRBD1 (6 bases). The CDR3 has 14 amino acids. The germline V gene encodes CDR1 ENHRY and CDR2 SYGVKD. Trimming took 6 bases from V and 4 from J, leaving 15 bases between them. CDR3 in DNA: TGTGCCATCAGGGGGGTAGGGGGACCAGAGACCCAGTACTTC. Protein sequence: CAIRGVGGPETQYF.

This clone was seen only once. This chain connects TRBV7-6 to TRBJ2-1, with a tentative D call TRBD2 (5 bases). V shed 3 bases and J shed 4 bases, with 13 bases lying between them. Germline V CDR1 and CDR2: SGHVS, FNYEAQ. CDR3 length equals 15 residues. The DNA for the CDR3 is TGTGCCAGCAGCTTTAGCCGCAGCGGATACAATGAGCAGTTCTTC. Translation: CASSFSRSGYNEQFF.

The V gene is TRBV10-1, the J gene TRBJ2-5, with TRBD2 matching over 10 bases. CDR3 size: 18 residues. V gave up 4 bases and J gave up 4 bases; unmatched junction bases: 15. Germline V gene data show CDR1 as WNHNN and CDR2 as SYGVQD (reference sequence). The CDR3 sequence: CASSGIAGGRRAGETQYF. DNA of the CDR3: TGCGCCAGCAGTGGGATAGCGGGAGGCAGGAGGGCGGGAGAGACCCAGTACTTC.

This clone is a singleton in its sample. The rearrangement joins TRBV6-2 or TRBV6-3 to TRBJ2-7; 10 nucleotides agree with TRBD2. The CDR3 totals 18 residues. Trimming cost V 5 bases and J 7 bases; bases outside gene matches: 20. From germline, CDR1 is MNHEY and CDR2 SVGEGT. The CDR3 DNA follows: TGTGCCAGCAGTCCCGGACTAGCGGCTACGCCCAACTGGAGGGAGCAGTACTTC. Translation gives CASSPGLAATPNWREQYF.

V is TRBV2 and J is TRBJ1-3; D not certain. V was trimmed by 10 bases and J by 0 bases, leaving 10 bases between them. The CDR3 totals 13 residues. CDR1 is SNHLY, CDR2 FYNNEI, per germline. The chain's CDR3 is CAISRDSGNTIYF. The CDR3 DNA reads TGTGCCATCTCCCGCGACTCTGGAAACACCATATATTTT. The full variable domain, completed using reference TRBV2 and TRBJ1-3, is EPEVTQTPSHQVTQMGQEVILRCVPISNHLYFYWYRQILGQKVEFLVSFYNNEISEKSEIFDDQFSVERPDGSNFTLKIRSTKLEDSAMYFCAISRDSGNTIYFGEGSWLTVV.

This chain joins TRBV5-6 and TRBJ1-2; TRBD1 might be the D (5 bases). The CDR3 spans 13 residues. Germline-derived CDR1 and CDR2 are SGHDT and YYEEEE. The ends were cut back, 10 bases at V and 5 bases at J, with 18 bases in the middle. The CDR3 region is CASRRGELYGYTF. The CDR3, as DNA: TGTGCCTCTCGGAGGGGCGAACTGTATGGCTACACCTTC.

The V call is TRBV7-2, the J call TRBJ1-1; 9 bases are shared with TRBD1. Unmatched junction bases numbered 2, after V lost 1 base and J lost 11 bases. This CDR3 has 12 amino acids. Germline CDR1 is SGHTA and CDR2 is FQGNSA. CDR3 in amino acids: CASSLGTGVAFF. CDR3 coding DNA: TGTGCCAGCAGCTTAGGGACAGGGGTGGCTTTCTTT.

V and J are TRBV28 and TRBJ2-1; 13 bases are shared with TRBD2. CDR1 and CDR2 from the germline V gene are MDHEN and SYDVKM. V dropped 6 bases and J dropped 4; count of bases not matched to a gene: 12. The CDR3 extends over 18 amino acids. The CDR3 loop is CASRPRLAGGRVYNEQFF. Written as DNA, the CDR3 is TGTGCCAGCAGGCCCCGACTAGCGGGAGGAAGGGTGTACAATGAGCAGTTCTTC.

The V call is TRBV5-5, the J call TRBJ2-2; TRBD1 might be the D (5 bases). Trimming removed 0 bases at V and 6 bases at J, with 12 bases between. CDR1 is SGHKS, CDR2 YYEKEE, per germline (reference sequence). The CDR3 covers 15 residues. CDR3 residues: CASSLAAGYSGELFF. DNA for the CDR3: TGTGCCAGCAGCTTGGCGGCAGGGTATTCCGGGGAGCTGTTTTTT. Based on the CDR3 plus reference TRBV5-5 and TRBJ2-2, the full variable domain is DAGVTQSPTHLIKTRGQQVTLRCSPISGHKSVSWYQQVLGQGPQFIFQYYEKEERGRGNFPDRFSARQFPNYSSELNVNALLLGDSALYLCASSLAAGYSGELFFGEGSRLTVL.

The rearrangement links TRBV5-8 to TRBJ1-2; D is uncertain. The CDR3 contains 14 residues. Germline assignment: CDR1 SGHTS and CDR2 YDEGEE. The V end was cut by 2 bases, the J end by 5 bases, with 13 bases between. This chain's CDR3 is CASSLQREEYGYTF. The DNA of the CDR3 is TGTGCCAGCAGCTTACAACGTGAGGAGTATGGCTACACCTTC.

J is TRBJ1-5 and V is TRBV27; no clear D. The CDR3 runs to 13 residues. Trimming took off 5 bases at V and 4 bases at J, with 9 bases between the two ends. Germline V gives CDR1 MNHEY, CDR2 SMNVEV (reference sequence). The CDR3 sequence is CASSHKPNQPQHF. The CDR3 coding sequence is TGTGCCAGCAGTCACAAACCGAATCAGCCCCAGCATTTT.

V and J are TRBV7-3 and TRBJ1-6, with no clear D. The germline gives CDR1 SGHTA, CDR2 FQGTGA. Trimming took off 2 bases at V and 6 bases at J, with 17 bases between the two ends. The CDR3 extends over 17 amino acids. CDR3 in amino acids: CASSLGLGGQVNSPLHF. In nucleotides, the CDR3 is TGTGCCAGCAGCTTAGGGTTGGGAGGGCAGGTTAATTCACCCCTCCACTTT.

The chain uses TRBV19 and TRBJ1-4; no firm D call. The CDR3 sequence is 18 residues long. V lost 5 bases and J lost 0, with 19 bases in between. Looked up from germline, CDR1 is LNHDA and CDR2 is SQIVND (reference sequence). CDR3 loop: CASSPRGQSFATNEKLFF. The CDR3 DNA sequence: TGTGCCAGTAGTCCCCGTGGGCAGTCCTTTGCAACTAATGAAAAACTGTTTTTT.

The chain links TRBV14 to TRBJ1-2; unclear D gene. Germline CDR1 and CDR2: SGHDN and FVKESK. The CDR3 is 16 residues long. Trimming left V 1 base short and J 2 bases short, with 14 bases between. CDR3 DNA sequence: TGTGCCAGCAGCCAAGGGAGGGAAGGAGTGAACTATGGCTACACCTTC. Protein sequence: CASSQGREGVNYGYTF.

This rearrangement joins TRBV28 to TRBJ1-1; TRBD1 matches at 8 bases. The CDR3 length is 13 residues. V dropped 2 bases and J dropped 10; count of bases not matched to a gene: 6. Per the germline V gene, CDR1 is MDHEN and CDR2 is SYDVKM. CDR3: CASSLPDRGGAFF. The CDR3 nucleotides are TGTGCCAGCAGTTTACCCGACAGGGGTGGAGCTTTCTTT.